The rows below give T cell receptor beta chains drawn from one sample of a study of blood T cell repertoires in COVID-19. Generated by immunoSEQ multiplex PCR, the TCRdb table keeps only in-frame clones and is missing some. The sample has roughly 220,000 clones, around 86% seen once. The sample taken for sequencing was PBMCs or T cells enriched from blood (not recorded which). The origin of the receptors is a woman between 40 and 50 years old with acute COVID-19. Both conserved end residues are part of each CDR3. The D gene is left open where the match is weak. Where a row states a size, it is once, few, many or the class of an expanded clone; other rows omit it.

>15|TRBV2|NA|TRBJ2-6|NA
TGTGCCAGCATTGATGGGGCGTCTGGGGCCAACGTCCTGACTTTC
CASIDGASGANVLTF
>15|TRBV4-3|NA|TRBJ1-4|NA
TGCGCCAGCAGCCAAGGAACTAGGAAAGAAGGAAAACTGTTTTTT
CASSQGTRKEGKLFF
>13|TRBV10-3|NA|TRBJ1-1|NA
TGTGCCATCAGTGGGACAACGAACACTGAAGCTTTCTTT
CAISGTTNTEAFF
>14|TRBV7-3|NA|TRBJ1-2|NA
TGTGCCAGCAGCCCAGGGGAGGGCAGCTATGGCTACACCTTC
CASSPGEGSYGYTF
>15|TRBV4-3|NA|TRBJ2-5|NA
TGCGCCAGCAGCCAGGGGAGCAGTCGGGGGGAGACCCAGTACTTC
CASSQGSSRGETQYF
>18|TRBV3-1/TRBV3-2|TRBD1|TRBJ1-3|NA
TGTGCCAGCAGCCAAGAAGCCGGACAGGGGGCTTTCGGAAACACCATATATTTT
CASSQEAGQGAFGNTIYF
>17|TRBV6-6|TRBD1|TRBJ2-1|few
TGTGCCAGCACTCGGACAGGGGGCTCTTTCCTATACAATGAGCAGTTCTTC
CASTRTGGSFLYNEQFF
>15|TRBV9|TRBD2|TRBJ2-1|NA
TGTGCCAGCAGCGGGACTAGCGAACCCTTCTATGAGCAGTTCTTC
CASSGTSEPFYEQFF
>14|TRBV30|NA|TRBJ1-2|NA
TGTGCCTGGAGCCGGGGGTCAGCGGGGATCGGCTACACCTTC
CAWSRGSAGIGYTF
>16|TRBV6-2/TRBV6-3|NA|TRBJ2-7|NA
TGTGCCAGCAGTTACCGTGGGTCGGCGGGTCGGCACGAGCAGTACTTC
CASSYRGSAGRHEQYF
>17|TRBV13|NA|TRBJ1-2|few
TGTGCCAGCAGCTTGCGGGGGACCGCATCGACCCACTATGGCTACACCTTC
CASSLRGTASTHYGYTF
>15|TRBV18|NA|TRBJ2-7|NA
TGTGCCAGCTCACTAATGCAGGGGAATAATTACGAGCAGTACTTC
CASSLMQGNNYEQYF
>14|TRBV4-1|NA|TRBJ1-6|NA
TGCGCCAGCAGCCAAGTCCCAGGGGATTTAGCCCTCCACTTT
CASSQVPGDLALHF
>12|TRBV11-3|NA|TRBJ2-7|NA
TGTGCCAGCAGCCCCGCTGAGTACGAGCAGTACTTC
CASSPAEYEQYF
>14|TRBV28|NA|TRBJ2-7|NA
TGTGCCAGCAGACCACAGGGTTATTCCTCCGAGCAGTACTTC
CASRPQGYSSEQYF
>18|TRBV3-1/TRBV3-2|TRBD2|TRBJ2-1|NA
TGTGCCAGCAGCCAAGAAGAATATCGCGGGAGTTCCCACAATGAGCAGTTCTTC
CASSQEEYRGSSHNEQFF
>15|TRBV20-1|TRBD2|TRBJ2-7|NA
TGCAGTGCTAGTAGGACTAGCGGGAGCGGTCCCGAGCAGTACTTC
CSASRTSGSGPEQYF
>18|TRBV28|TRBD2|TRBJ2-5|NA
TGTGCCAGCAGTTTACTTCTGGGACTAGCGGGAGGTGGTGAGACCCAGTACTTC
CASSLLLGLAGGGETQYF
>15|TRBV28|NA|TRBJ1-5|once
TGTGCCAGCAGATCCTCGGGAGTTGTGATCCAGCCCCAGCATTTT
CASRSSGVVIQPQHF
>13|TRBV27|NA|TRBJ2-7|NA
TGTGCCAGCAGCGAACAGGGTACCTACGAGCAGTACTTC
CASSEQGTYEQYF
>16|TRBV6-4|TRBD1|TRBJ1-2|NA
TGTGCCAGCAGCGTACACGACAGGGGGCCTAACTATGGCTACACCTTC
CASSVHDRGPNYGYTF
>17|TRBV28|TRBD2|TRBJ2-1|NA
TGTGCCAGCAGTTTATACCTAGCGGAGGGACCTGGGGATGAGCAGTTCTTC
CASSLYLAEGPGDEQFF
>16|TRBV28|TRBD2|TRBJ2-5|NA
TGTGCCAGCAGTTGGGGGTTTTCGGCGGGGGAAGAGACCCAGTACTTC
CASSWGFSAGEETQYF
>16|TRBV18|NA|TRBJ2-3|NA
TGTGCCAGCTCACCGCAGGGAAGCGGGAGCACAGATACGCAGTATTTT
CASSPQGSGSTDTQYF
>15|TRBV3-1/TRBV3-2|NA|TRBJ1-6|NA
TGTGCCAGCAGCCAAGACTTCGGGTCGCGTTCACCCCTCCACTTT
CASSQDFGSRSPLHF
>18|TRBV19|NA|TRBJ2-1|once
TGTGCCAGTAGTCCGCGGTGGTTGGGAAACGGGGCCTACAATGAGCAGTTCTTC
CASSPRWLGNGAYNEQFF